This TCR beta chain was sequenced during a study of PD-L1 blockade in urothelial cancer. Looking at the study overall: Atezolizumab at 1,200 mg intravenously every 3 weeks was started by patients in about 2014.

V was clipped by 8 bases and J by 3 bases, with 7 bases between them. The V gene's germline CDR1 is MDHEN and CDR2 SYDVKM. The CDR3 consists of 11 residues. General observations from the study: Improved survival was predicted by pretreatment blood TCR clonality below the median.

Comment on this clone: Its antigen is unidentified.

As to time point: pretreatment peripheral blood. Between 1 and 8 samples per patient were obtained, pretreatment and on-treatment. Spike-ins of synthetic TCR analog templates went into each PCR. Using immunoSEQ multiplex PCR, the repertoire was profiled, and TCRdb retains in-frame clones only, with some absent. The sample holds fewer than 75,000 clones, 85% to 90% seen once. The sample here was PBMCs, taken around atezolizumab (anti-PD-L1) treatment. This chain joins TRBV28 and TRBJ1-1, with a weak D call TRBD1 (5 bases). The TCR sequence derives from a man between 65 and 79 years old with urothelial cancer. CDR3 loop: CASWGDTEAFF. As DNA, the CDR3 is TGTGCCAGCTGGGGGGACACTGAAGCTTTCTTT.